The TCR beta chain described here comes from a study of OX40 agonist ivuxolimab in advanced cancers. At the level of the study: Given to patients was ivuxolimab, an agonistic anti-OX40 (CD134) antibody. Dose-escalation patients' cancers were hepatocellular carcinoma, melanoma, renal cell or head and neck cancer. Patients got intravenous ivuxolimab at 0.01 to 10 mg/kg every 2 weeks.

General observations from the study: Antigen specificity was not determined for the expanded peripheral T cells.

As regards this clone: The antigen remains undetermined.

Trimming took 3 bases from V and 4 from J, leaving 12 bases between them. The length of the CDR3 is 14 residues. The germline CDR1 and CDR2 sequences are SGHDT and YYEEEE. Data came from immunoSEQ multiplex PCR; TCRdb stores just in-frame clones and leaves some out. This sample carries 75,000 to 100,000 clones, under 85% of them seen once, and the ten largest clones take around 5.9%. The origin of this receptor is an adult with an advanced solid tumor such as melanoma, head and neck, liver or kidney cancer. The chain joins TRBV5-6 to TRBJ2-3; possibly TRBD1 for D (6 bases). Sequenced here: CD4+ or CD8+ T cells sorted from blood, sampled in a trial of the OX40 agonist ivuxolimab. CDR3 in DNA: TGTGCCAGCAGCTCAAGGGGGACGGCAGATACGCAGTATTTT. Encoded protein: CASSSRGTADTQYF.